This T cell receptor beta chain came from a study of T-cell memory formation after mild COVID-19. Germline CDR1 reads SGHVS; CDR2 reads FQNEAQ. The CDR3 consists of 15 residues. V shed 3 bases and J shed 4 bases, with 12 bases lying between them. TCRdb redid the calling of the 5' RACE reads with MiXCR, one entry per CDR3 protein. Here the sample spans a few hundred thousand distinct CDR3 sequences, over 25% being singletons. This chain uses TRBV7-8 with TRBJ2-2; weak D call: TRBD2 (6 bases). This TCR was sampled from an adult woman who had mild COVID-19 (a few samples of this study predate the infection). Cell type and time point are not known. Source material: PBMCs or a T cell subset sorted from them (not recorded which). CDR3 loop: CASSFGGDPTGELFF. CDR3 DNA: TGTGCCAGCAGCTTCGGCGGGGACCCCACCGGGGAGCTGTTTTTT.